The TCR beta chain under discussion was sequenced for a study of T cell repertoires in cytomegalovirus infection. Study details: Selection of CMV epitopes for the study included recently identified HLA-C-restricted and well-studied HLA-B-restricted ones. Public TCR beta signature analysis indicated the presence of both CMV infection and matching HLA type. Study-wide findings and caveats: There were HLA-C-restricted CMV-specific TCR beta clonotypes dominating the ex vivo response. CMV carriers with the relevant HLA were identified by cumulative public TCR beta family frequency.

This clonotype was counted a single time. Its antigen is not known. An end of the junction does not agree with germline; a read error may underlie this. TCRdb itself ran the reads through MiXCR, one entry per CDR3 protein. The repertoire holds about 920,000 distinct CDR3 sequences, with around 30% as singletons. The CDR3 contains 17 residues. Germline-derived CDR1 and CDR2 are DFQATT and SNEGSKA (reference sequence). The starting material was cultured CD8+ T cells from PBMCs, obtained from culture after CMV antigen stimulation. The chain combines TRBV20-1 with TRBJ1-6; D not certain. The source is a human donor in good health (CMV status not recorded). Some clones in this sample may be carry-over from other donors' samples. CDR3 DNA: TGCAGTGCTAGAGATATTACCGGGAGCGACATTAATACACCCCTCCACTTT. It yields the protein CSARDITGSDINTPLHF.